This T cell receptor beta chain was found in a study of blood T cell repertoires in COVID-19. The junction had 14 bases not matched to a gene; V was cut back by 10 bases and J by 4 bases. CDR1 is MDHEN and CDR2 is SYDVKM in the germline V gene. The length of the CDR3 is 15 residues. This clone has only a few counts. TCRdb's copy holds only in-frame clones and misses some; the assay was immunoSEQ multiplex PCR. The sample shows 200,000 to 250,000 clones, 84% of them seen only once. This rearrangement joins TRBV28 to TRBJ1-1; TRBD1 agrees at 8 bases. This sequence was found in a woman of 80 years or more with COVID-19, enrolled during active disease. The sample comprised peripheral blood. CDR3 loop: CATHWAGGAFTEAFF. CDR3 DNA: TGTGCCACCCATTGGGCAGGGGGCGCCTTCACTGAAGCTTTCTTT.